The 11 T cell receptor beta chains below all came from one sample that was sequenced in a study of control samples from healthy donors and cancer patients. Profiled with immunoSEQ multiplex PCR; TCRdb holds only in-frame clones, not every one. The data contain about 100,000 clones, around four fifths of them singletons. Sequenced material: blood. The source of these receptors is a man younger than 40 in good health.

This chain links TRBV7-9 with TRBJ1-1; unclear D gene. CDR1 SEHNR and CDR2 FQNEAQ come from the germline V gene (reference sequence). The CDR3 has 14 amino acids. The V end was cut by 1 base, the J end by 0 bases, with 6 bases between. CDR3 loop: CASSLVSLNTEAFF. DNA for the CDR3: TGTGCCAGCAGCTTAGTCAGCCTGAACACTGAAGCTTTCTTT.

The chain carries TRBV4-1 and TRBJ2-3; D is unclear. CDR3 length: 19 residues. The V end was cut by 0 bases, the J end by 2 bases, with 21 bases between. Germline CDR1 and CDR2: MGHRA and YSYEKL. The CDR3 bases are TGCGCCAGCAGCCAAGAACGAGGAACGGTTGGAAAGCACACAGATACGCAGTATTTT. Encoded protein: CASSQERGTVGKHTDTQYF.

This rearrangement joins TRBV7-3 to TRBJ2-1; D gene unclear. The V end was cut by 0 bases, the J end by 1 base, with 7 bases between. The CDR3 is made up of 15 amino acids. The germline CDR1 and CDR2 sequences are SGHTA and FQGTGA. The CDR3 loop reads CASSLTGLSYNEQFF. Written as DNA, the CDR3 is TGTGCCAGCAGCTTAACAGGCCTATCCTACAATGAGCAGTTCTTC.

This clone was counted once. The chain uses TRBV19 and TRBJ1-1; no reliable D call. Trimming removed 5 bases at V and 0 bases at J, with 10 bases between. The CDR3 length is 14 residues. CDR1 and CDR2 (germline): LNHDA, SQIVND (reference sequence). The CDR3 DNA sequence: TGTGCCAGTAGTCCTGCGCAGATGAACACTGAAGCTTTCTTT. It specifies CASSPAQMNTEAFF.

V usage is TRBV14 and J usage is TRBJ1-5, with D possibly being TRBD1 (5 bases). There are 15 residues in the CDR3. Germline V CDR1 and CDR2: SGHDN, FVKESK. The germline V and J ends were trimmed by 1 base and 4 bases, with 11 bases remaining between them. Here the CDR3 DNA reads TGTGCCAGCAGCCAAGGCGGGGCTCAGAATCAGCCCCAGCATTTT. Its protein is CASSQGGAQNQPQHF. Based on the CDR3 plus reference TRBV14 and TRBJ1-5, the full variable domain is EAGVTQFPSHSVIEKGQTVTLRCDPISGHDNLYWYRRVMGKEIKFLLHFVKESKQDESGMPNNRFLAERTGGTYSTLKVQPAELEDSGVYFCASSQGGAQNQPQHFGDGTRLSIL.

Here the CDR3 reads CSVVHGYEQYF. The CDR3 region has the DNA TGCAGCGTAGTACACGGCTACGAGCAGTACTTC. The chain employs TRBV29-1 and TRBJ2-7, with unresolved D. CDR3 length equals 11 residues. V gave up 6 bases and J gave up 3 bases, with 9 bases separating them. The germline gives CDR1 SQVTM, CDR2 ANQGSEA.

The rearrangement uses TRBV7-9 and TRBJ2-7, with 8 bases aligning to TRBD1. Trimming cost V 5 bases and J 2 bases; bases outside gene matches: 5. Germline V gene lookup returns CDR1 SEHNR and CDR2 FQNEAQ (reference sequence). The CDR3 sequence is 14 residues long. The CDR3 is CASSPRTGPYEQYF. The CDR3 region has the DNA TGTGCCAGCAGCCCGAGGACAGGGCCCTACGAGCAGTACTTC.

This chain links TRBV6-1 with TRBJ1-4, with D uncertain. Between the trimmed V and J ends, which lost 1 base and 7 bases, there was a span of 7 bases. Per germline, CDR1 MNHNS and CDR2 SASEGT. The length of the CDR3 is 13 residues. The CDR3 sequence: CASSEVWGEKLFF. In nucleotides, the CDR3 is TGTGCCAGCAGTGAAGTGTGGGGTGAAAAACTGTTTTTT.

V and J are TRBV6-5 and TRBJ1-1, with TRBD1 as a possible D gene (5 bases). With 8 bases removed from V and 5 bases from J, the gap between germline ends came to 18 bases. The germline V gene encodes CDR1 MNHEY and CDR2 SVGAGI. CDR3 length: 14 residues. The CDR3 sequence: CASLGRVSRTEAFF. CDR3 in DNA: TGTGCCAGCTTAGGCAGGGTGTCTAGGACTGAAGCTTTCTTT.

This chain links TRBV28 with TRBJ2-2; D unclear. V lost 6 bases and J 0 bases, leaving 17 bases between the germline ends. The CDR3 is 17 amino acids. Germline V gene data show CDR1 as MDHEN and CDR2 as SYDVKM. CDR3 in amino acids: CASSYPVPGTNTGELFF. In DNA form, the CDR3 reads TGTGCCAGCAGCTACCCTGTACCGGGCACGAACACCGGGGAGCTGTTTTTT.

This clone appeared a single time. The chain recombines TRBV3-1 (or the pseudogene TRBV3-2) with TRBJ2-7, with no clear D. Per the germline V gene, CDR1 is LGHDT and CDR2 is YNNKEL (reference sequence). The ends were cut back, 4 bases at V and 0 bases at J, with 10 bases in the middle. The CDR3 runs to 14 residues. CDR3 in amino acids: CASSPRRNSYEQYF. As DNA, the CDR3 is TGTGCCAGCAGCCCGCGGCGTAACTCCTACGAGCAGTACTTC.